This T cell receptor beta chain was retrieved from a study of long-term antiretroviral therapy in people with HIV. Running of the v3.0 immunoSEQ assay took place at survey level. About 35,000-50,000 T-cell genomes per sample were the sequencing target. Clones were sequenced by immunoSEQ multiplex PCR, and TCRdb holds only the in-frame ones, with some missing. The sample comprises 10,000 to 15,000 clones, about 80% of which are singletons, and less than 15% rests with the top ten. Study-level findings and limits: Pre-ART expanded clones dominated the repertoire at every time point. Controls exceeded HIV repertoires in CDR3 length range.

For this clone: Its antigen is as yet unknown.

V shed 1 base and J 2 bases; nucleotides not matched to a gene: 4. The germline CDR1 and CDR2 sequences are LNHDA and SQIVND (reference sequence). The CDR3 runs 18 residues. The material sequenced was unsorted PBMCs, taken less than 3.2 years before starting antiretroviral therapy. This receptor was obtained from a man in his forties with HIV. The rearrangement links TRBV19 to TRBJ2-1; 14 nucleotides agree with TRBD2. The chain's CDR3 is CASSIGRLAGGPYNEQFF. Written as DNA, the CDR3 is TGTGCCAGTAGTATAGGGAGACTAGCGGGAGGGCCCTACAATGAGCAGTTCTTC.